Following are 15 T cell receptor beta chains from one sample sequenced in a study of blood T cell repertoires in COVID-19. Measured with immunoSEQ multiplex PCR; TCRdb has only the in-frame clones, and not every one. The sample holds fewer than 350,000 clones, roughly 90% seen once. Sequenced material: PBMCs or T cells enriched from blood (not recorded which). These receptors all stem from a middle-aged woman who had recovered from COVID-19.

This CDR3 reads CAWSVSGAQETQYF. CDR3 sequence (DNA): TGTGCCTGGAGTGTCAGCGGAGCCCAAGAGACCCAGTACTTC. V is TRBV30 and J is TRBJ2-5; maybe TRBD2 (5 bases). V dropped 0 bases and J dropped 1 base, with 9 bases sitting between them. CDR3 size: 14 residues. The germline CDR1 and CDR2 sequences are GTSNPN and SVGIG (reference sequence).

The CDR3 region has the DNA TGCAGCGTTGATGGAGGGGTCGGCTACACCTTC. It is translated as CSVDGGVGYTF. The gene calls are TRBV29-1 and TRBJ1-2, with a tentative D call TRBD1 (5 bases). This CDR3 has 11 amino acids. Germline V gene lookup returns CDR1 SQVTM and CDR2 ANQGSEA. Trimming shortened V by 3 bases and J by 8 bases, and 10 bases separated the two germline ends.

The rearrangement links TRBV27 to TRBJ2-3; 7 bases fit TRBD1. Germline lookup yields CDR1 MNHEY and CDR2 SMNVEV (reference sequence). There are 14 residues in the CDR3. V trimming: 7 bases; J trimming: 6 bases; junction bases outside the gene matches: 10. The CDR3 reads CASTPDRATDTQYF. The DNA for the CDR3 is TGTGCCAGCACCCCCGACAGGGCTACCGATACGCAGTATTTT.

The chain joins TRBV6-5 to TRBJ2-1; D is unresolved. The germline V gene has CDR1 MNHEY and CDR2 SVGAGI. Trimming took 0 bases from V and 0 from J, leaving 6 bases between them. The CDR3 contains 15 residues. CDR3 sequence reads: CASSYSRTSYNEQFF. DNA for the CDR3: TGTGCCAGCAGTTACTCCAGAACCTCCTACAATGAGCAGTTCTTC.

This clone was detected a few times. V is TRBV30 and J is TRBJ2-1; 7 nucleotides align to TRBD2. J was trimmed by 9 bases and V by 0 bases; bases with no gene match: 11. CDR1 and CDR2 (germline): GTSNPN, SVGIG (reference sequence). CDR3 size: 15 residues. This CDR3 is CAWSVVLGGGGEQFF. The DNA of the CDR3 is TGTGCCTGGAGTGTGGTCCTGGGAGGCGGGGGTGAGCAGTTCTTC.

This clone has only one observation. The V and J genes are TRBV5-1 and TRBJ2-3; D might be TRBD2 (5 bases). CDR1 and CDR2 (germline): SGHRS, YFSETQ. The CDR3 runs 15 residues. V dropped 2 bases and J dropped 0 bases, with 10 bases sitting between them. DNA for the CDR3: TGCGCCAGCAGCTTTAGCGATGCTAGCACAGATACGCAGTATTTT. It specifies CASSFSDASTDTQYF.

Remarks on this clone: Other DNA sequences in this specimen translate into the identical CDR3. The V and J genes are TRBV5-1 and TRBJ2-3, with D hard to call. The germline gives CDR1 SGHRS, CDR2 YFSETQ. Trimming shortened V by 0 bases and J by 6 bases, and 5 bases separated the two germline ends. The CDR3 is made up of 12 amino acids. Here the CDR3 reads CASSLAGDTQYF. In DNA, the CDR3 is TGCGCCAGCAGCTTGGCCGGGGATACGCAGTATTTT.

V is TRBV5-1 and J is TRBJ2-5; TRBD2 aligns across 14 bases. Germline assignment: CDR1 SGHRS and CDR2 YFSETQ. The CDR3 is 15 residues long. The V gene end was trimmed by 5 bases and the J gene end by 4 bases; junction bases not matched to a gene: 4. The CDR3 protein is CASRPGTSGRETQYF. The CDR3 DNA reads TGCGCCAGCAGACCCGGGACTAGCGGGAGAGAGACCCAGTACTTC. The variable domain in full, completed from reference TRBV5-1 and TRBJ2-5, reads KAGVTQTPRYLIKTRGQQVTLSCSPISGHRSVSWYQQTPGQGLQFLFEYFSETQRNKGNFPGRFSGRQFSNSRSEMNVSTLELGDSALYLCASRPGTSGRETQYFGPGTRLLVL.

This chain joins TRBV5-1 and TRBJ1-1; TRBD1 is a possible D gene (5 bases). This CDR3 has 12 amino acids. V lost 2 bases to trimming and J lost 6 bases, with 8 bases between them. CDR1 and CDR2 (germline): SGHRS, YFSETQ. In nucleotides, the CDR3 is TGCGCCAGCAGCTTCGGGGGGGCTGAAGCTTTCTTT. Translating it yields CASSFGGAEAFF.

V gene TRBV7-3 combines with J gene TRBJ2-2; D gene unclear. Germline V gene data show CDR1 as SGHTA and CDR2 as FQGTGA. Trimming pared 5 bases from V and 2 bases from J, leaving 15 bases between. CDR3 size: 16 residues. This chain's CDR3 is CASSRSTGSNTGELFF. The DNA of the CDR3 is TGTGCCAGCAGCCGAAGTACCGGGTCCAACACCGGGGAGCTGTTTTTT.

The chain has TRBV25-1 and TRBJ2-5; 8 bases are a match to TRBD1. The J segment lost 5 bases and the V segment lost 5 bases, leaving 10 bases of the junction unmatched. The V gene's germline CDR1 is MGHDK and CDR2 SYGVNS. This CDR3 spans 15 amino acids. Written as DNA, the CDR3 is TGTGCCAGCAGTACCCCCAGGGGGCCCTTGGAGACCCAGTACTTC. It specifies CASSTPRGPLETQYF.

The chain combines TRBV6-5 with TRBJ1-2; tentative D call: TRBD1 (6 bases). The CDR3 consists of 14 residues. CDR1 is MNHEY and CDR2 is SVGAGI in the germline V gene. V gave up 6 bases and J gave up 2 bases, with 13 bases separating them. CDR3 sequence reads: CASSGPGDNYGYTF. CDR3 nucleotides: TGTGCCAGCAGCGGTCCAGGGGACAACTATGGCTACACCTTC.

The V gene is TRBV12-3 or TRBV12-4, the J gene TRBJ1-2, with a weak D call TRBD1 (5 bases). V was trimmed by 3 bases and J by 8 bases, leaving 13 bases between them. There are 13 residues in the CDR3. The chain's CDR3 is CASSLGGGEGYTF. For the CDR3, the DNA is TGTGCCAGCAGTTTGGGGGGGGGAGAGGGCTACACCTTC.

The genes are TRBV5-1 and TRBJ2-1; the match to TRBD2 covers 8 bases. CDR3 length equals 16 residues. V was pared by 1 base and J by 3 bases, with 6 bases of the junction left unmatched. In germline, CDR1 is SGHRS, CDR2 YFSETQ. The CDR3 DNA sequence: TGCGCCAGCAGCTTGATGCCGGGGGGGAGCTACAATGAGCAGTTCTTC. It is translated as CASSLMPGGSYNEQFF.

This CDR3 reads CASSLTSSTGELFF. CDR3 sequence (DNA): TGCGCCAGCAGCTTGACTAGCTCAACCGGGGAGCTGTTTTTT. The gene calls are TRBV5-1 and TRBJ2-2; the D gene is possibly TRBD2 (6 bases). Trimming pared 1 base from V and 5 bases from J, leaving 9 bases between. The CDR3 contains 14 residues. The germline CDR1 and CDR2 sequences are SGHRS and YFSETQ. Full variable domain (rest looked up from reference TRBV5-1 and TRBJ2-2): KAGVTQTPRYLIKTRGQQVTLSCSPISGHRSVSWYQQTPGQGLQFLFEYFSETQRNKGNFPGRFSGRQFSNSRSEMNVSTLELGDSALYLCASSLTSSTGELFFGEGSRLTVL.